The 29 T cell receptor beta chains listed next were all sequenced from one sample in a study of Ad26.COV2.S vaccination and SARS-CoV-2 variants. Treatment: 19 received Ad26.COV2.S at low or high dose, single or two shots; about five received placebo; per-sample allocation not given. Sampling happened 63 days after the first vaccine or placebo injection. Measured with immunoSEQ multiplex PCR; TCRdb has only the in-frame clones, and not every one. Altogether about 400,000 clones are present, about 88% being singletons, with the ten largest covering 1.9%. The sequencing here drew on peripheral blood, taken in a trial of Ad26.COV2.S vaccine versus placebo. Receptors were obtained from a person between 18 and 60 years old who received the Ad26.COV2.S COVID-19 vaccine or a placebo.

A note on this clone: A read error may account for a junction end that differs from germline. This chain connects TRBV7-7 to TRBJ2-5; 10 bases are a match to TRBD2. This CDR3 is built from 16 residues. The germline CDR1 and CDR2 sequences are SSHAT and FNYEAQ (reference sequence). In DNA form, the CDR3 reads TGTGCTAGCAGCTTAGGCTCTAGCGGGAGCGGAGAGACCCAGTACTTC. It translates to CASSLGSSGSGETQYF. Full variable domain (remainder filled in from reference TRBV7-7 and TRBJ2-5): GAGVSQSPRYKVTKRGQDVTLRCDPISSHATLYWYQQALGQGPEFLTYFNYEAQPDKSGLPSDRFSAERPEGSISTLTIQRTEQRDSAMYRCASSLGSSGSGETQYFGPGTRLLVL.

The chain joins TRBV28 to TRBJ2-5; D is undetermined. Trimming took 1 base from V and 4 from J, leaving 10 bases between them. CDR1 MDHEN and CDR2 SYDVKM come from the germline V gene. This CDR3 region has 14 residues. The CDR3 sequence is CASSLYRTVETQYF. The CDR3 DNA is TGTGCCAGCAGTTTATATAGAACTGTAGAGACCCAGTACTTC.

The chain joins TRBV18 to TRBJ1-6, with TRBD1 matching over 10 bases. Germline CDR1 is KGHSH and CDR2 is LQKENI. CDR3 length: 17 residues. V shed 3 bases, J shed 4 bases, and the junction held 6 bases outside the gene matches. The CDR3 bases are TGTGCCAGCTCACCTAAACCGGGACAGGGGTATAATTCACCCCTCCACTTT. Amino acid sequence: CASSPKPGQGYNSPLHF.

The CDR3 coding sequence is TGTGCCAGCAGTTTAATCGGCCAGGGGCAGCCCCAGCATTTT. Protein sequence: CASSLIGQGQPQHF. The chain carries TRBV28 and TRBJ1-5; D is perhaps TRBD1 (6 bases). This CDR3 has 14 amino acids. Germline V gives CDR1 MDHEN, CDR2 SYDVKM. V was clipped by 2 bases and J by 7 bases, with 12 bases between them.

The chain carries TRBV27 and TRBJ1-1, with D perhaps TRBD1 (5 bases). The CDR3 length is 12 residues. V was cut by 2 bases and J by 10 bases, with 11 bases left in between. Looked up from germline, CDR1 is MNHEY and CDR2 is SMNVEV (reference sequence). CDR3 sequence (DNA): TGTGCCAGCAGTTTAAGGGGATCAAGAGCTTTCTTT. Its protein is CASSLRGSRAFF.

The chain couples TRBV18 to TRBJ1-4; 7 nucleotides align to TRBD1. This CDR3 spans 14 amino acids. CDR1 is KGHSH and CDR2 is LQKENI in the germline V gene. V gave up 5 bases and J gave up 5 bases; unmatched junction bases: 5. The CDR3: CASSGWDSNEKLFF. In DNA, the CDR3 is TGTGCCAGCTCAGGATGGGACAGCAATGAAAAACTGTTTTTT.

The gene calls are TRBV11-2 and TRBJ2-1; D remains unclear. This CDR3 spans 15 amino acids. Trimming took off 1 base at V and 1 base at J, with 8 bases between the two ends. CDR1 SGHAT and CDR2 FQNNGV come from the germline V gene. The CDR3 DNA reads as TGTGCCAGCAGCTTAGGCCTTCCTTCCTACAATGAGCAGTTCTTC. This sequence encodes CASSLGLPSYNEQFF.

The CDR3 here is CASSLMRETQYF. In nucleotides, the CDR3 is TGCGCCAGCAGCTTGATGAGGGAGACCCAGTACTTC. This chain joins TRBV5-1 and TRBJ2-5; D gene uncertain. The CDR3 is 12 residues long. V lost 1 base and J lost 5, with 6 bases in between. Germline loops: CDR1 SGHRS, CDR2 YFSETQ. Supplemented by reference TRBV5-1 and TRBJ2-5, the full variable domain reads KAGVTQTPRYLIKTRGQQVTLSCSPISGHRSVSWYQQTPGQGLQFLFEYFSETQRNKGNFPGRFSGRQFSNSRSEMNVSTLELGDSALYLCASSLMRETQYFGPGTRLLVL.

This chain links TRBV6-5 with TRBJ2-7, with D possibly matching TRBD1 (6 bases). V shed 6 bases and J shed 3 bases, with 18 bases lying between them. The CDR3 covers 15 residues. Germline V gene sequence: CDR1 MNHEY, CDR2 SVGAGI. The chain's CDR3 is CASRPRGFTDYEQYF. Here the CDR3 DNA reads TGTGCCAGCAGACCGAGGGGGTTCACTGACTACGAGCAGTACTTC.

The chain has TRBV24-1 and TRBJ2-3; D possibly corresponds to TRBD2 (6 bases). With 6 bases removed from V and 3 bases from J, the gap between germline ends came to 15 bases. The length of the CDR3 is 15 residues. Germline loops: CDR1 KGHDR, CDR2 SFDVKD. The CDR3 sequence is CATSRGGDGTDTQYF. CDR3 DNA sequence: TGTGCCACCAGTCGAGGAGGGGATGGGACAGATACGCAGTATTTT.

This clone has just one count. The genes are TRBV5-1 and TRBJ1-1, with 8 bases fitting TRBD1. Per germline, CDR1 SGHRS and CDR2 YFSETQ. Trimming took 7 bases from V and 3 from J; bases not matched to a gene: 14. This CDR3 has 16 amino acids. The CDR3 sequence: CASRQTGEVGHTEAFF. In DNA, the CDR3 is TGCGCCAGCCGCCAGACAGGGGAGGTCGGCCACACTGAAGCTTTCTTT. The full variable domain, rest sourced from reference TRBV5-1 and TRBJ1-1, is KAGVTQTPRYLIKTRGQQVTLSCSPISGHRSVSWYQQTPGQGLQFLFEYFSETQRNKGNFPGRFSGRQFSNSRSEMNVSTLELGDSALYLCASRQTGEVGHTEAFFGQGTRLTVV.

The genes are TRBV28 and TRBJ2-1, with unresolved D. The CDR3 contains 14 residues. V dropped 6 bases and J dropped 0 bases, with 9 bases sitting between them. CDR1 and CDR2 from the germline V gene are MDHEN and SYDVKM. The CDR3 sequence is CASRGSSSYNEQFF. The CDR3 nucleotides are TGTGCCAGCAGGGGATCTAGCTCCTACAATGAGCAGTTCTTC.

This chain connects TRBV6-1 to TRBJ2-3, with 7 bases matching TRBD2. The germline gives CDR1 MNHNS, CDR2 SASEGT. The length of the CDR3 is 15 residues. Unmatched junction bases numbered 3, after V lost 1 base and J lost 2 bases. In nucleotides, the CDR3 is TGTGCCAGCAGTGAAGTCGCGGGAGCCACAGATACGCAGTATTTT. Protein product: CASSEVAGATDTQYF.

The CDR3 coding sequence is TGTGCCAGCAGCTTGGGAGATAATCAGCCCCAGCATTTT. This encodes CASSLGDNQPQHF. V and J are TRBV5-4 and TRBJ1-5; D unresolved. This CDR3 is 13 amino acids long. V was shortened by 0 bases and J by 4 bases, with 5 bases between the two germline ends. Germline CDR1 is SGHNT and CDR2 is YYREEE (reference sequence).

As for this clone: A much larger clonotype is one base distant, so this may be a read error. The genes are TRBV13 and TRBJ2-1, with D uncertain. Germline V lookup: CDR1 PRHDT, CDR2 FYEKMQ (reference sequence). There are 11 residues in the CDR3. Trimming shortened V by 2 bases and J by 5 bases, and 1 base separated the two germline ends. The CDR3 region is CASSLNNEQFF. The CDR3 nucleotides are TGTGCCAGCAGCTTAAACAATGAGCAGTTCTTC.

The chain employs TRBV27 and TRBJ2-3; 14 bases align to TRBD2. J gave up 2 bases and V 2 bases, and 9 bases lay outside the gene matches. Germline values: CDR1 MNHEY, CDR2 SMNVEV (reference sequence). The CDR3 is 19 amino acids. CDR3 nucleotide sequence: TGTGCCAGCAGTTTAGGGTCGACTAGCGGGAGGGCCGACACAGATACGCAGTATTTT. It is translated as CASSLGSTSGRADTDTQYF.

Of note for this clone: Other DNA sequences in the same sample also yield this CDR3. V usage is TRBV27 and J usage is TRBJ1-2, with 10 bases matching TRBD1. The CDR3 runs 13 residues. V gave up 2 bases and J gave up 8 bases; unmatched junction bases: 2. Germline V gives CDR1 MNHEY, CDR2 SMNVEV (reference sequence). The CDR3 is CASSLGTGVGYTF. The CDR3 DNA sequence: TGTGCCAGCAGTTTAGGGACAGGGGTAGGCTACACCTTC.

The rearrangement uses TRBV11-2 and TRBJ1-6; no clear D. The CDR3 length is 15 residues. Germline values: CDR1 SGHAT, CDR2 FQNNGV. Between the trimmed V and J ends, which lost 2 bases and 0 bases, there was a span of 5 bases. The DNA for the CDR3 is TGTGCCAGCAGCTTAAGCGGCTCCTATAATTCACCCCTCCACTTT. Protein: CASSLSGSYNSPLHF.

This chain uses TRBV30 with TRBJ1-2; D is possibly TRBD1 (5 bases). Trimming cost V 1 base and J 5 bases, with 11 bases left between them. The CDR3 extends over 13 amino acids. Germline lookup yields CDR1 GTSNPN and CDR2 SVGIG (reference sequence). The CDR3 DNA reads TGTGCCTGGAGTGAACTAGACAGATATGGCTACACCTTC. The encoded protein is CAWSELDRYGYTF. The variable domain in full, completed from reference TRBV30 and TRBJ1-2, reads SQTIHQWPATLVQPVGSPLSLECTVEGTSNPNLYWYRQAAGRGLQLLFYSVGIGQISSEVPQNLSASRPQDRQFILSSKKLLLSDSGFYLCAWSELDRYGYTFGSGTRLTVV.

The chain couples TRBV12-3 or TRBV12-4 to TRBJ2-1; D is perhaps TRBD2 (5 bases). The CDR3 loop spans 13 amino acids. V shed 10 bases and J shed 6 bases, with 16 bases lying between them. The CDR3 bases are TGTGCCACCCGGGGAGCTAGCACCAATGAGCAGTTCTTC. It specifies CATRGASTNEQFF.

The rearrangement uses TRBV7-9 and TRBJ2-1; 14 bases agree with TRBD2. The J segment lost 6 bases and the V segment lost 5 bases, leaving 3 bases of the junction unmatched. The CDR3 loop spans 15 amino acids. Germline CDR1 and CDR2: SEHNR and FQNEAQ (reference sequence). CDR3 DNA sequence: TGTGCCAGCAGCCTGACTAGCGGGAGGGCCAATGAGCAGTTCTTC. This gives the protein CASSLTSGRANEQFF.

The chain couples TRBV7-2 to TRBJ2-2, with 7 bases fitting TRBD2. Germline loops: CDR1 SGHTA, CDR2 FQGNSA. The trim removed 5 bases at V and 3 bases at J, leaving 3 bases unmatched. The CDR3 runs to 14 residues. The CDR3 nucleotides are TGTGCCAGCAGCACCGGGGGGTACACCGGGGAGCTGTTTTTT. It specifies CASSTGGYTGELFF.

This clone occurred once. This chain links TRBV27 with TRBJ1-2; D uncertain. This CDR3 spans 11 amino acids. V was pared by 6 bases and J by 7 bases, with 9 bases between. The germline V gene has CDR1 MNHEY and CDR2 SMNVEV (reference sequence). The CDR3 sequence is CASRGLGGYTF. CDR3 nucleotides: TGTGCCAGCAGAGGGCTTGGTGGCTACACCTTC.

CDR3 region: CASSLTGSGYEQYF. DNA for the CDR3: TGTGCCAGCAGCTTAACGGGGTCGGGGTACGAGCAGTACTTC. V is TRBV7-3 and J is TRBJ2-7; perhaps TRBD2 as D (5 bases). V was clipped by 0 bases and J by 4 bases, with 10 bases between them. The CDR3 extends over 14 amino acids. Per germline, CDR1 SGHTA and CDR2 FQGTGA. The entire variable domain, with the rest obtained from reference TRBV7-3 and TRBJ2-7, is as follows: GAGVSQTPSNKVTEKGKYVELRCDPISGHTALYWYRQSLGQGPEFLIYFQGTGAADDSGLPNDRFFAVRPEGSVSTLKIQRTERGDSAVYLCASSLTGSGYEQYFGPGTRLTVT.

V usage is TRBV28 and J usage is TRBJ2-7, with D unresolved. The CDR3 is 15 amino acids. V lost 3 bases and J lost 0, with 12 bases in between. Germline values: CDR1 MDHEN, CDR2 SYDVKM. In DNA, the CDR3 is TGTGCCAGCAGTTTGTTGTCCGGGCACTCCTACGAGCAGTACTTC. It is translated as CASSLLSGHSYEQYF.

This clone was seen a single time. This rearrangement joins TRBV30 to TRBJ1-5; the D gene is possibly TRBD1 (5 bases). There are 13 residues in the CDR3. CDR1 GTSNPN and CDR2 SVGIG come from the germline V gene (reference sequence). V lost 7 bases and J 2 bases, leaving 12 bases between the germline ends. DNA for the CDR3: TGTGCCTACGCAGGGCACGGCAATCAGCCCCAGCATTTT. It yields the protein CAYAGHGNQPQHF.

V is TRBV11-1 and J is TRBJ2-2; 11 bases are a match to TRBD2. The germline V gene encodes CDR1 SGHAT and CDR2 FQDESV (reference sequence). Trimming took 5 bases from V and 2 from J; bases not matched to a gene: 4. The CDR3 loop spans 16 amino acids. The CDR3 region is CASSRGTSGNTGELFF. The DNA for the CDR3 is TGTGCCAGCAGCCGTGGGACTAGCGGAAACACCGGGGAGCTGTTTTTT.

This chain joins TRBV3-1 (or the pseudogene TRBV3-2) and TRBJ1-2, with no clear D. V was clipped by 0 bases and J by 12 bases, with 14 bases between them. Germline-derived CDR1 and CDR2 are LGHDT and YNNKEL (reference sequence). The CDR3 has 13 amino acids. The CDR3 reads CASSQDEVSGNTF. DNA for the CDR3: TGTGCCAGCAGCCAAGACGAGGTATCGGGGAACACCTTC.

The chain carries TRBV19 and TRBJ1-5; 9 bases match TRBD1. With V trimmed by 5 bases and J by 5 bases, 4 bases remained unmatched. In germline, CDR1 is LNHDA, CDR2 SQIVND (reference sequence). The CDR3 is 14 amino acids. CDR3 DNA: TGTGCCAGTAGTTCGGACAGGGGAGATCAGCCCCAGCATTTT. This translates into CASSSDRGDQPQHF.